This T cell receptor beta chain was sequenced in a study of cytomegalovirus exposure and HLA in healthy donors. This CDR3 is 14 amino acids long. Germline assignment: CDR1 SGHTA and CDR2 FQGNSA. The germline V and J ends were trimmed by 7 bases and 2 bases, with 14 bases remaining between them. Primers for the PCR totalled 60 Vbeta and 13 Jbeta. The data were produced by immunoSEQ multiplex PCR, yet TCRdb's version contains in-frame clones alone and is incomplete. This table has under 150,000 clones, over 60% appearing once. J is TRBJ1-2 and V is TRBV7-2, with D hard to call. Sequenced sample: PBMCs. The TCR originated in a man aged 35 to 55 in good health and CMV-seronegative. CDR3 DNA: TGTGCCAGCATCCCAGCGGGGAGGAACTATGGCTACACCTTC. It translates to CASIPAGRNYGYTF.